What follows are 12 T cell receptor beta chains derived from one specimen sequenced in a study of PD-L1 blockade in urothelial cancer. Time point of the sample: pretreatment peripheral blood. The assay was immunoSEQ multiplex PCR, and TCRdb's table has in-frame clones only and misses some. The sample shows approximately 48,000 clones, about 83% of them seen only once. Here the sequenced sample was PBMCs, taken around atezolizumab (anti-PD-L1) treatment. The source of these receptors is a woman aged 60-75 years with urothelial cancer.

The chain is built from TRBV15 and TRBJ2-3; D might be TRBD2 (5 bases). The CDR3 consists of 17 residues. Trimming stripped 0 bases from V and 1 base from J, with 14 bases between. Germline loops: CDR1 LNHNV, CDR2 YYDKDF (reference sequence). CDR3 residues: CATSRDLVAGGTDTQYF. As DNA, the CDR3 is TGTGCCACCAGCAGAGATCTGGTGGCGGGCGGCACAGATACGCAGTATTTT. Drawing the rest from reference TRBV15 and TRBJ2-3, the complete variable domain is DAMVIQNPRYQVTQFGKPVTLSCSQTLNHNVMYWYQQKSSQAPKLLFHYYDKDFNNEADTPDNFQSRRPNTSFCFLDIRSPGLGDTAMYLCATSRDLVAGGTDTQYFGPGTRLTVL.

The rearrangement links TRBV21-1 to TRBJ2-5; the D segment call TRBD2 is taken from the table without a DNA check. TRBV21-1 is marked as a pseudogene. The CDR3 consists of 15 residues. CDR3: CASKGLAGLRETQYF. The CDR3 nucleotides read TGTGCCAGCAAGGGACTAGCGGGATTAAGAGAGACCCAGTACTTC.

This clone was recorded only once. This chain uses TRBV5-1 with TRBJ2-3; 9 bases fit TRBD2. J was trimmed by 6 bases and V by 2 bases; bases with no gene match: 22. The CDR3 is made up of 20 amino acids. Per the germline V gene, CDR1 is SGHRS and CDR2 is YFSETQ. The CDR3 is CASSFSSLRAGGNTWDTQYF. The CDR3 region has the DNA TGCGCCAGCAGCTTTTCGTCTTTGAGGGCGGGGGGGAATACGTGGGATACGCAGTATTTT. The variable domain in full, completed from reference TRBV5-1 and TRBJ2-3, reads KAGVTQTPRYLIKTRGQQVTLSCSPISGHRSVSWYQQTPGQGLQFLFEYFSETQRNKGNFPGRFSGRQFSNSRSEMNVSTLELGDSALYLCASSFSSLRAGGNTWDTQYFGPGTRLTVL.

This clone has more than one count but fewer than ten. The V call is TRBV9, the J call TRBJ1-6; D unclear. The CDR3 runs 14 residues. Trimming stripped 0 bases from V and 10 bases from J, with 11 bases between. Germline CDR1 SGDLS, CDR2 YYNGEE. The CDR3: CASSVEIRESPLHF. Written as DNA, the CDR3 is TGTGCCAGCAGCGTAGAAATTAGGGAGTCACCCCTCCACTTT.

This clone has just a few counts. The V call is TRBV19, the J call TRBJ1-5; D is possibly TRBD1 (5 bases). The V and J ends lost 7 bases and 7 bases respectively, with 17 bases between them. Looked up from germline, CDR1 is LNHDA and CDR2 is SQIVND (reference sequence). The CDR3 contains 14 residues. The CDR3 is CASTIRGFWQPQHF. The CDR3 DNA reads as TGTGCCAGTACCATCCGGGGGTTCTGGCAGCCCCAGCATTTT.

The count of this clone is one. V and J are TRBV18 and TRBJ1-1; maybe TRBD1 (5 bases). Germline V gene sequence: CDR1 KGHSH, CDR2 LQKENI. V was shortened by 6 bases and J by 5 bases, with 22 bases between the two germline ends. This CDR3 has 16 amino acids. For the CDR3, the DNA is TGTGCCAGCTCGTCATATTCCAACAGGTTAAGGACTGAAGCTTTCTTT. Residues: CASSSYSNRLRTEAFF. The whole variable domain, filled in from reference TRBV18 and TRBJ1-1, reads NAGVMQNPRHLVRRRGQEARLRCSPMKGHSHVYWYRQLPEEGLKFMVYLQKENIIDESGMPKERFSAEFPKEGPSILRIQQVVRGDSAAYFCASSSYSNRLRTEAFFGQGTRLTVV.

The CDR3 is CASSIRVPGNTIYF. The CDR3 DNA sequence: TGTGCCAGTAGTATTCGGGTCCCCGGAAACACCATATATTTT. The chain is built from TRBV19 and TRBJ1-3; D call uncertain. From germline, CDR1 is LNHDA and CDR2 SQIVND (reference sequence). Trimming took 3 bases from V and 4 from J, leaving 10 bases between them. The CDR3 is 14 amino acids.

The rearrangement uses TRBV27 and TRBJ2-7, with 15 positions matching TRBD2. The J segment lost 3 bases and the V segment lost 4 bases, leaving 7 bases of the junction unmatched. From germline, CDR1 is MNHEY and CDR2 SMNVEV (reference sequence). CDR3 size: 17 residues. Here the CDR3 reads CASSYTGLAGGIYEQYF. In nucleotides, the CDR3 is TGTGCCAGCAGTTACACAGGACTAGCGGGAGGGATCTACGAGCAGTACTTC.

The chain uses TRBV7-2 and TRBJ1-3, with TRBD1 matching over 7 bases. The CDR3 has 16 amino acids. Germline V gene sequence: CDR1 SGHTA, CDR2 FQGNSA. The J segment lost 0 bases and the V segment lost 6 bases, leaving 8 bases of the junction unmatched. The DNA for the CDR3 is TGTGCCAGCAGAGTTTCGGGACAGATCTCTGGAAACACCATATATTTT. Amino acids: CASRVSGQISGNTIYF.

The chain combines TRBV4-2 with TRBJ2-7; 7 bases are a match to TRBD1. From germline, CDR1 is LGHNA and CDR2 YNFKEQ. The V and J ends lost 2 bases and 3 bases, in that order; junction bases with no gene match: 7. The CDR3 loop spans 15 amino acids. This chain's CDR3 is CASSQRQGSLYEQYF. The CDR3 nucleotides are TGTGCCAGCAGCCAAAGACAGGGATCGCTCTACGAGCAGTACTTC.

This clone appeared once. The V gene is TRBV7-8, the J gene TRBJ2-7; no firm D call. V was cut by 2 bases and J by 5 bases, with 7 bases left in between. The CDR3 is 12 residues long. Germline-derived CDR1 and CDR2 are SGHVS and FQNEAQ. Here the CDR3 DNA reads TGTGCCAGCAGCTTAACCTACGACGAGCAGTACTTC. Protein: CASSLTYDEQYF.

The gene calls are TRBV19 and TRBJ2-3, with no clear D. Germline CDR1 and CDR2: LNHDA and SQIVND (reference sequence). The CDR3 sequence is 13 residues long. Trimming cost V 5 bases and J 2 bases, with 8 bases left between them. CDR3 amino acids: CASSLLTTDTQYF. The CDR3 nucleotides read TGTGCCAGTAGTCTACTAACCACAGATACGCAGTATTTT.